The source of this T cell receptor beta chain is a study of blood T cell repertoires in COVID-19. Looking at the study overall: Researchers got acute and convalescent COVID-19 samples from the United States, Italy and Spain. T cells, B-cell-depleted T cells, or PBMCs provided the cDNA or gDNA that served as material.

In the authors' workflow: Quantification of nucleated cells was approximated via reference gene primer amplification. Assay used: immunoSEQ multiplex PCR; TCRdb lists only in-frame clones, some missing. Clone size and the V and J calls come from that table; the DNA yielded D and trimming. The profile shows roughly 100,000 clones, roughly 79% of them singletons. In germline, CDR1 is SGHVS, CDR2 FNYEAQ. The germline V and J ends were trimmed by 4 bases and 4 bases, with 9 bases remaining between them. The CDR3 is made up of 13 amino acids. The clonotype comes from a woman in her sixties or seventies with acute or convalescent COVID-19. The V and J genes are TRBV7-6 and TRBJ2-3, with a possible D match to TRBD1 (6 bases). Sequenced input: peripheral blood. This CDR3 is CASSSDRSDTQYF. The CDR3 bases are TGTGCCAGCAGCTCGGACAGATCAGATACGCAGTATTTT.